These 9 T cell receptor beta chains came from one sample sequenced in a study of T cell responses to AZD1222 COVID-19 vaccine. Sequencing was performed with immunoSEQ multiplex PCR; in TCRdb, only in-frame clones are kept and a portion is missing. The sample records about 95,000 clones, roughly 89% being singletons. The sequences come from peripheral blood, collected on day 0 of AZD1222 vaccination. The source of these receptors is an adult in good health.

For the CDR3, the DNA is TGTGCCAGCAGTAACCGCGGCACAGATACGCAGTATTTT. This gives the protein CASSNRGTDTQYF. The V gene is TRBV27, the J gene TRBJ2-3; D is undetermined. Germline values: CDR1 MNHEY, CDR2 SMNVEV (reference sequence). V was trimmed by 5 bases and J by 1 base, leaving 7 bases between them. CDR3 size: 13 residues.

This clone was counted a single time. The chain joins TRBV5-1 to TRBJ2-3; TRBD2 matches at 9 bases. Germline CDR1 and CDR2: SGHRS and YFSETQ. J was trimmed by 2 bases and V by 3 bases; bases with no gene match: 4. This CDR3 has 15 residues. CDR3 amino acids: CASSSSGAVTDTQYF. The CDR3 nucleotides read TGCGCCAGCAGCTCTAGCGGGGCAGTCACAGATACGCAGTATTTT.

This clone has just one count. The chain joins TRBV27 to TRBJ2-7, with D possibly matching TRBD1 (6 bases). V lost 2 bases and J lost 5, with 13 bases in between. CDR1 and CDR2 from the germline V gene are MNHEY and SMNVEV (reference sequence). The CDR3 runs 14 residues. DNA for the CDR3: TGTGCCAGCAGTTTAGCTACAGGGAACCACGAGCAGTACTTC. It is translated as CASSLATGNHEQYF.

Note on this clone: This CDR3 is also generated by other DNA sequences in the sample. The V call is TRBV7-9, the J call TRBJ1-2; TRBD1 agrees at 10 bases. The germline CDR1 and CDR2 sequences are SEHNR and FQNEAQ (reference sequence). This CDR3 contains 15 residues. The V segment lost 2 bases and the J segment 2 bases; nucleotides outside the gene matches: 2. CDR3 region: CASSLWDRGNYGYTF. Here the CDR3 DNA reads TGTGCCAGCAGCTTATGGGACAGGGGCAACTATGGCTACACCTTC.

This clone showed up just once. V and J are TRBV27 and TRBJ1-5, with D unclear. The V and J ends lost 9 bases and 0 bases respectively, with 9 bases between them. Germline V gene sequence: CDR1 MNHEY, CDR2 SMNVEV (reference sequence). The CDR3 has 13 residues. This CDR3 reads CARNNGSNQPQHF. Here the CDR3 DNA reads TGTGCCAGAAACAACGGTAGCAATCAGCCCCAGCATTTT.

The chain is built from TRBV10-3 and TRBJ2-7; 9 bases map to TRBD1. The CDR3 is made up of 15 amino acids. Germline V lookup: CDR1 ENHRY, CDR2 SYGVKD. J lost 6 bases, V lost 6 bases, and 12 bases had no gene match. The CDR3 region has the DNA TGTGCCATCAGGGATCGCGGGACAGGGAGGGGCGAGCAGTACTTC. Translation: CAIRDRGTGRGEQYF.

This clone has only a few counts. The rearrangement links TRBV15 to TRBJ2-5, with a weak D call TRBD1 (5 bases). This CDR3 is 15 amino acids long. V lost 0 bases and J 4 bases, leaving 12 bases between the germline ends. Germline V gene data show CDR1 as LNHNV and CDR2 as YYDKDF (reference sequence). The CDR3 is CATSRDKVQGETQYF. The CDR3 DNA sequence: TGTGCCACCAGCAGAGATAAAGTCCAGGGAGAGACCCAGTACTTC.

The chain is built from TRBV5-6 and TRBJ2-7, with 9 bases identical to TRBD1. The CDR3 length is 14 residues. Germline V gene sequence: CDR1 SGHDT, CDR2 YYEEEE. The V gene end was trimmed by 2 bases and the J gene end by 6 bases; junction bases not matched to a gene: 6. The CDR3 DNA follows: TGTGCCAGCAGCTTTGGACAGGGGTTTGTCGAGCAGTACTTC. This encodes CASSFGQGFVEQYF. Full variable domain (remainder filled in from reference TRBV5-6 and TRBJ2-7): DAGVTQSPTHLIKTRGQQVTLRCSPKSGHDTVSWYQQALGQGPQFIFQYYEEEERQRGNFPDRFSGHQFPNYSSELNVNALLLGDSALYLCASSFGQGFVEQYFGPGTRLTVT.

The chain carries TRBV7-8 and TRBJ2-1, with 15 positions matching TRBD2. CDR1 and CDR2 from the germline V gene are SGHVS and FQNEAQ. The junction had 7 bases not matched to a gene; V was cut back by 2 bases and J by 8 bases. This CDR3 is 17 amino acids long. The CDR3 here is CASSLKGTSGGRDEQFF. CDR3 bases: TGTGCCAGCAGCTTAAAGGGGACTAGCGGGGGGAGGGATGAGCAGTTCTTC.